These 17 T cell receptor beta chains came from one sample sequenced in a study of cytomegalovirus exposure and HLA in healthy donors. The primer mix had 60 Vbeta and 13 Jbeta primers. The protocol was immunoSEQ multiplex PCR, while the TCRdb copy is restricted to in-frame clones and leaves out a portion. Among around 140,000 clones listed, roughly four fifths were seen once. The sample was PBMCs. The receptor source for this set is a young man in good health and CMV-seropositive.

The V call is TRBV5-4, the J call TRBJ2-3; D possibly corresponds to TRBD1 (5 bases). V lost 0 bases and J 2 bases, leaving 13 bases between the germline ends. The CDR3 spans 16 residues. The germline V gene encodes CDR1 SGHNT and CDR2 YYREEE (reference sequence). The CDR3 is CASSLAGRAPTDTQYF. The DNA of the CDR3 is TGTGCCAGCAGCTTGGCCGGCAGGGCCCCCACAGATACGCAGTATTTT.

This chain uses TRBV5-1 with TRBJ2-7, with 7 positions matching TRBD2. CDR1 is SGHRS and CDR2 is YFSETQ in the germline V gene. With V trimmed by 4 bases and J by 2 bases, 18 bases remained unmatched. This CDR3 has 18 amino acids. The CDR3 sequence: CASSLRSGTTLKAYEQYF. The CDR3 nucleotides are TGCGCCAGCAGCCTACGATCCGGGACTACATTGAAAGCCTACGAGCAGTACTTC.

CDR3 protein: CAWKQSNLSEQFF. Written as DNA, the CDR3 is TGTGCCTGGAAACAGTCCAACCTCAGTGAGCAGTTCTTC. This chain links TRBV30 with TRBJ2-1; D is unclear. Germline V lookup: CDR1 GTSNPN, CDR2 SVGIG (reference sequence). V lost 4 bases and J lost 9, with 16 bases in between. The CDR3 loop spans 13 amino acids.

This clone was seen only once. The J gene is TRBJ1-1, the V gene TRBV6-1, with a possible D match to TRBD1 (6 bases). The CDR3 is 11 amino acids. Looked up from germline, CDR1 is MNHNS and CDR2 is SASEGT. Trimming left V 8 bases short and J 11 bases short, with 15 bases between. The CDR3 DNA follows: TGTGCCAGCCAACTCGGGACAAGGGCTTTCTTT. Encoded protein: CASQLGTRAFF.

This chain connects TRBV19 to TRBJ1-1; 9 bases are a match to TRBD1. V shed 5 bases, J shed 5 bases, and the junction held 6 bases outside the gene matches. The CDR3 loop spans 14 amino acids. Germline lookup yields CDR1 LNHDA and CDR2 SQIVND (reference sequence). The CDR3 protein is CASSGGTGWTEAFF. CDR3 DNA: TGTGCCAGTAGTGGAGGGACAGGGTGGACTGAAGCTTTCTTT.

This chain connects TRBV9 to TRBJ2-7; D is unresolved. This CDR3 has 15 residues. The germline V gene has CDR1 SGDLS and CDR2 YYNGEE. Trimming cost V 4 bases and J 2 bases, with 16 bases left between them. CDR3 in amino acids: CASSPLANLPYEQYF. CDR3 sequence (DNA): TGTGCCAGCAGCCCCCTTGCGAACTTACCCTACGAGCAGTACTTC.

The V gene is TRBV27, the J gene TRBJ2-7; D is ambiguous. Germline V lookup: CDR1 MNHEY, CDR2 SMNVEV (reference sequence). The length of the CDR3 is 11 residues. V shed 5 bases and J shed 3 bases, with 5 bases lying between them. The CDR3 DNA reads as TGTGCCAGCAGTAATTACTACGAGCAGTACTTC. Protein product: CASSNYYEQYF.

The chain has TRBV5-6 and TRBJ2-5, with 9 bases fitting TRBD1. The J call is doubtful: the DNA matches TRBJ2-7 better. Germline CDR1 is SGHDT and CDR2 is YYEEEE. The CDR3 loop spans 16 amino acids. The CDR3 DNA is TGTGCCAGCAGCCTAGCACCGGGACAGGGTAGCCACGAGCAGTACTTC. Amino acids: CASSLAPGQGSHEQYF.

This rearrangement joins TRBV4-1 to TRBJ2-7, with 8 bases lining up with TRBD1. Germline V gene sequence: CDR1 MGHRA, CDR2 YSYEKL. This CDR3 is 16 amino acids long. With V trimmed by 3 bases and J by 3 bases, 10 bases remained unmatched. CDR3 nucleotides: TGCGCCAGCAGCCAGGCGACAGGGGAGAAGGGCTACGAGCAGTACTTC. It translates to CASSQATGEKGYEQYF.

V gene TRBV6-1 combines with J gene TRBJ1-5; D remains unclear. Germline CDR1 and CDR2: MNHNS and SASEGT. V shed 4 bases and J shed 0 bases, with 10 bases lying between them. This CDR3 comprises 15 residues. The CDR3 spells CASSVISYSNQPQHF. CDR3 bases: TGTGCCAGCAGTGTAATTTCCTATAGCAATCAGCCCCAGCATTTT.

The chain links TRBV7-9 to TRBJ1-2, with TRBD1 as a possible D gene (5 bases). This CDR3 spans 13 amino acids. The germline gives CDR1 SEHNR, CDR2 FQNEAQ (reference sequence). Trimming took 5 bases from V and 4 from J, leaving 11 bases between them. CDR3 sequence (DNA): TGTGCCAGCAGCCTCTTGGGGGGCTATGGCTACACCTTC. Protein sequence: CASSLLGGYGYTF.

The V and J genes are TRBV6-5 and TRBJ1-5; no firm D call. V was trimmed by 3 bases and J by 2 bases, leaving 11 bases between them. The CDR3 runs 15 residues. The V gene's germline CDR1 is MNHEY and CDR2 SVGAGI. The CDR3 DNA follows: TGTGCCAGCAGTTATAGCCGGGGTGGCAATCAGCCCCAGCATTTT. Its translation is CASSYSRGGNQPQHF.

The genes are TRBV6-1 and TRBJ2-2; D may be TRBD1 (6 bases). The ends were cut back, 7 bases at V and 8 bases at J, with 17 bases in the middle. The V gene's germline CDR1 is MNHNS and CDR2 SASEGT. The CDR3 consists of 14 residues. The CDR3 DNA sequence: TGTGCCAGCACAAACTTTAGGACAGTGGGGGAGCTGTTTTTT. Protein sequence: CASTNFRTVGELFF.

The chain combines TRBV9 with TRBJ1-1; the D is unclear. Between the trimmed V and J ends, which lost 2 bases and 3 bases, there was a span of 14 bases. There are 15 residues in the CDR3. Germline CDR1 reads SGDLS; CDR2 reads YYNGEE. The CDR3 loop reads CASSVSPGIDTEAFF. DNA for the CDR3: TGTGCCAGCAGCGTCTCCCCCGGGATCGACACTGAAGCTTTCTTT.

The chain has TRBV28 and TRBJ2-1; 7 bases are a match to TRBD1. The germline gives CDR1 MDHEN, CDR2 SYDVKM. V lost 6 bases and J lost 8; bases outside the gene matches: 13. The length of the CDR3 is 15 residues. The CDR3 region is CASRFSLGGMDEQFF. Here the CDR3 DNA reads TGTGCCAGCAGATTTAGTTTAGGGGGCATGGATGAGCAGTTCTTC. The full variable domain, in which reference TRBV28 and TRBJ2-1 provide the parts outside the CDR3, is DVKVTQSSRYLVKRTGEKVFLECVQDMDHENMFWYRQDPGLGLRLIYFSYDVKMKEKGDIPEGYSVSREKKERFSLILESASTNQTSMYLCASRFSLGGMDEQFFGPGTRLTVL.

The J gene is TRBJ1-5, the V gene TRBV19, with 7 bases lining up with TRBD1. This CDR3 has 16 residues. V dropped 5 bases and J dropped 1; count of bases not matched to a gene: 8. Germline lookup yields CDR1 LNHDA and CDR2 SQIVND (reference sequence). This chain's CDR3 is CASSLTGSLSNQPQHF. The CDR3 DNA follows: TGTGCCAGTAGTCTGACAGGGAGTCTCAGCAATCAGCCCCAGCATTTT.

The genes are TRBV28 and TRBJ1-2; D perhaps matches TRBD1 (6 bases). This CDR3 contains 15 residues. CDR1 is MDHEN, CDR2 SYDVKM, per germline. V lost 5 bases and J 1 base, leaving 14 bases between the germline ends. In nucleotides, the CDR3 is TGTGCCAGCAGTCACCGGGACAAACTTAACTATGGCTACACCTTC. It yields the protein CASSHRDKLNYGYTF.